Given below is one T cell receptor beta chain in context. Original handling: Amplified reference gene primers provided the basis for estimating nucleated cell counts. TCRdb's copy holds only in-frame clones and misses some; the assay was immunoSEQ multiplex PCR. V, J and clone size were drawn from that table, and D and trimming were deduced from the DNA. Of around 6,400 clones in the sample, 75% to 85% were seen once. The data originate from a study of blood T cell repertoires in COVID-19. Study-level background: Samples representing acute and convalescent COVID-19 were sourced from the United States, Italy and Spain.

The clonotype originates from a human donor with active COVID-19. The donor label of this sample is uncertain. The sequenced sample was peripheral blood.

The DNA of the CDR3 is TGTGCCAGTAGTATTCTGGGCGGGGGGGTAGGTGAGCAGTTCTTC. It codes for CASSILGGGVGEQFF. V gene TRBV19 combines with J gene TRBJ2-1; 9 bases line up with TRBD2. J gave up 9 bases and V 3 bases, and 9 bases lay outside the gene matches. The CDR3 sequence is 15 residues long. Germline loops: CDR1 LNHDA, CDR2 SQIVND (reference sequence).